These T cell receptor beta chains were read from a single sample in a study of control samples from healthy donors and cancer patients. The protocol was immunoSEQ multiplex PCR, while the TCRdb copy is restricted to in-frame clones and leaves out a portion. The sample records about 120,000 clones, around 90% being singletons. The sequencing input was blood. These receptors were taken from a man aged 40-55 years in good health. CDR3s include the opening cysteine and the closing phenylalanine or tryptophan. D genes are given only for firm matches. For some rows the clone size is stated as once, few or many, or as a class when expanded; others skip it.

D: .; V: TRBV5-1; size: .; J: TRBJ2-7; CDR3: CASSLVVARGGYEQYF; DNA: TGCGCCAGCAGCTTGGTAGTAGCAAGGGGGGGCTACGAGCAGTACTTC
D: TRBD1; V: TRBV7-8; size: once; J: TRBJ1-5; CDR3: CASSLTGTGRQPQHF; DNA: TGTGCCAGCAGCTTAACCGGGACAGGGAGGCAGCCCCAGCATTTT
D: .; V: TRBV6-2/TRBV6-3; size: .; J: TRBJ2-7; CDR3: CASSPTRTAFYEQYF; DNA: TGTGCCAGCAGCCCCACGAGGACAGCCTTCTACGAGCAGTACTTC
D: .; V: TRBV7-2; size: .; J: TRBJ1-1; CDR3: CASSLVVRMNTEAFF; DNA: TGTGCCAGCAGCTTAGTAGTACGGATGAACACTGAAGCTTTCTTT
D: TRBD1; V: TRBV29-1; size: .; J: TRBJ1-2; CDR3: CSVEGTGADYGYTF; DNA: TGCAGCGTTGAAGGAACAGGGGCGGACTATGGCTACACCTTC
D: .; V: TRBV12-5; size: .; J: TRBJ2-5; CDR3: CASGTGISGETQYF; DNA: TGTGCTAGTGGCACAGGGATTTCAGGGGAGACCCAGTACTTC
D: .; V: TRBV29-1; size: .; J: TRBJ1-2; CDR3: CSVIHRERNYGYTF; DNA: TGCAGCGTTATCCACAGGGAGAGGAACTATGGCTACACCTTC
D: .; V: TRBV15; size: .; J: TRBJ2-2; CDR3: CATIQGRNTGELFF; DNA: TGTGCCACCATCCAGGGACGGAACACCGGGGAGCTGTTTTTT
D: .; V: TRBV15; size: few; J: TRBJ2-2; CDR3: CATSRDLSRRPTGELFF; DNA: TGTGCCACCAGCAGAGATCTGAGCAGGAGACCCACCGGGGAGCTGTTTTTT
D: .; V: TRBV4-1; size: .; J: TRBJ1-1; CDR3: CASSQDRTNTEAFF; DNA: TGCGCCAGCAGCCAAGACCGGACGAACACTGAAGCTTTCTTT
D: .; V: TRBV7-9; size: many; J: TRBJ1-5; CDR3: CASSTGFNQPQHF; DNA: TGTGCCAGCAGCACAGGGTTCAATCAGCCCCAGCATTTT
D: .; V: TRBV10-3; size: .; J: TRBJ1-6; CDR3: CAISEQTHNSPLHF; DNA: TGTGCCATCAGTGAGCAGACCCATAATTCACCCCTCCACTTT
D: TRBD2; V: TRBV5-4; size: .; J: TRBJ2-2; CDR3: CASNAGGCGGDTGELFF; DNA: TGTGCCAGCAACGCGGGGGGGTGCGGCGGGGACACCGGGGAGCTGTTTTTT
D: .; V: TRBV13; size: once; J: TRBJ2-5; CDR3: CASSRPGQGIRWRGGTQETQYF; DNA: TGTGCCAGCAGCCGACCCGGACAGGGAATCAGATGGCGGGGGGGAACGCAAGAGACCCAGTACTTC
D: .; V: TRBV2; size: .; J: TRBJ1-1; CDR3: CASRADRNTEAFF; DNA: TGTGCCAGCAGGGCTGACAGGAACACTGAAGCTTTCTTT
D: .; V: TRBV9; size: .; J: TRBJ2-3; CDR3: CASSTGGPDTQYF; DNA: TGTGCCAGCAGCACCGGGGGGCCGGATACGCAGTATTTT
D: TRBD1; V: TRBV29-1; size: few; J: TRBJ2-7; CDR3: CSVEGPGQIYEQYF; DNA: TGCAGCGTTGAAGGGCCGGGACAGATCTACGAGCAGTACTTC
D: .; V: TRBV5-1; size: .; J: TRBJ1-2; CDR3: CASSPRVGERSGYTF; DNA: TGCGCCAGCAGCCCCCGAGTCGGGGAGAGGAGTGGCTACACCTTC
D: .; V: TRBV21-1; size: .; J: TRBJ1-4; CDR3: CASSLGQGKVKEKLFF; DNA: TGTGCCAGCAGCTTGGGACAGGGTAAGGTCAAAGAAAAACTGTTTTTT
D: TRBD1; V: TRBV24-1; size: .; J: TRBJ2-1; CDR3: CATSSGGSGFYNEQFF; DNA: TGTGCCACCAGTTCAGGGGGCTCGGGGTTTTACAATGAGCAGTTCTTC
D: .; V: TRBV7-2; size: .; J: TRBJ1-1; CDR3: CASSSGGAGNTEAFF; DNA: TGTGCCAGCAGCTCGGGGGGGGCTGGGAACACTGAAGCTTTCTTT
D: .; V: TRBV7-9; size: .; J: TRBJ2-6; CDR3: CASSQTGTTGANVLTF; DNA: TGTGCCAGCAGCCAAACCGGGACAACTGGGGCCAACGTCCTGACTTTC
D: .; V: TRBV6-6; size: once; J: TRBJ1-5; CDR3: CASSYRQGWDQPQHF; DNA: TGTGCCAGCAGTTATAGGCAGGGGTGGGATCAGCCCCAGCATTTT
D: .; V: TRBV27; size: once; J: TRBJ1-6; CDR3: CASSWRAGAGVNSPLHF; DNA: TGTGCCAGCAGTTGGAGAGCAGGGGCGGGAGTAAACTCACCCCTCCACTTT
D: .; V: TRBV2; size: .; J: TRBJ1-4; CDR3: CASSANSATNEKLFF; DNA: TGTGCCAGCAGTGCGAACAGTGCAACTAATGAAAAACTGTTTTTT
D: .; V: TRBV6-5; size: few; J: TRBJ1-4; CDR3: CASRATGLPNEKLFF; DNA: TGTGCCAGCAGAGCAACAGGGCTCCCTAATGAAAAACTGTTTTTT
D: .; V: TRBV9; size: .; J: TRBJ2-2; CDR3: CASSPVGGTGELFF; DNA: TGTGCCAGCAGCCCCGTGGGGGGAACCGGGGAGCTGTTTTTT
D: TRBD1; V: TRBV6-5; size: .; J: TRBJ1-1; CDR3: CASSYNRGGNTEAFF; DNA: TGTGCCAGCAGTTATAACAGGGGAGGGAACACTGAAGCTTTCTTT
D: .; V: TRBV11-3; size: .; J: TRBJ2-1; CDR3: CASSPSRTVMRNEQFF; DNA: TGTGCCAGCAGTCCTAGTCGGACAGTGATGAGGAATGAGCAGTTCTTC
D: .; V: TRBV9; size: .; J: TRBJ2-5; CDR3: CASSEWGSFQETQYF; DNA: TGTGCCAGCAGCGAGTGGGGGAGCTTTCAAGAGACCCAGTACTTC
D: TRBD2; V: TRBV11-2; size: .; J: TRBJ2-1; CDR3: CASSLGLAGGNEQFF; DNA: TGTGCCAGCAGCCTCGGACTAGCGGGGGGGAATGAGCAGTTCTTC
D: .; V: TRBV4-3; size: .; J: TRBJ2-7; CDR3: CASSQDNGFSYEQYF; DNA: TGCGCCAGCAGCCAAGATAATGGCTTCTCCTACGAGCAGTACTTC
D: .; V: TRBV6-1; size: .; J: TRBJ2-1; CDR3: CASSEVPVDEQFF; DNA: TGTGCCAGCAGTGAAGTCCCGGTTGATGAGCAGTTCTTC
D: TRBD1; V: TRBV6-2/TRBV6-3; size: .; J: TRBJ1-2; CDR3: CASSSRSGTGSNYGYTF; DNA: TGTGCCAGCAGTTCAAGATCCGGGACAGGGTCCAACTATGGCTACACCTTC
D: TRBD2; V: TRBV19; size: .; J: TRBJ2-1; CDR3: CASSGRQRGYNEQFF; DNA: TGTGCCAGTAGTGGGCGGCAGCGGGGTTACAATGAGCAGTTCTTC
D: .; V: TRBV4-3; size: .; J: TRBJ1-2; CDR3: CASSPTANYGYTF; DNA: TGCGCCAGCAGCCCGACAGCTAACTATGGCTACACCTTC
D: TRBD1; V: TRBV19; size: .; J: TRBJ2-5; CDR3: CASSSPRTGQETQYF; DNA: TGTGCCAGTAGTAGCCCCCGGACAGGCCAAGAGACCCAGTACTTC
D: .; V: TRBV2; size: .; J: TRBJ1-2; CDR3: CASSALDTYGYTF; DNA: TGTGCCAGCAGTGCTCTGGACACCTATGGCTACACCTTC
D: .; V: TRBV6-5; size: .; J: TRBJ1-1; CDR3: CASSYRTYTEAFF; DNA: TGTGCCAGCAGTTATCGGACCTACACTGAAGCTTTCTTT
D: .; V: TRBV18; size: few; J: TRBJ1-6; CDR3: CASSLGERSPLHF; DNA: TGTGCCAGCTCGCTCGGGGAGAGGTCACCCCTCCACTTT
D: .; V: TRBV6-6; size: .; J: TRBJ1-1; CDR3: CASILREGGGNTEAFF; DNA: TGTGCCAGCATCCTGAGGGAGGGCGGGGGAAACACTGAAGCTTTCTTT
D: .; V: TRBV6-6; size: .; J: TRBJ1-4; CDR3: CASSPFGRRSTNEKLFF; DNA: TGTGCCAGCAGTCCTTTCGGGAGACGATCAACTAATGAAAAACTGTTTTTT
D: .; V: TRBV18; size: .; J: TRBJ1-1; CDR3: CASSPQGGVTEAFF; DNA: TGTGCCAGCTCACCACAAGGGGGGGTCACTGAAGCTTTCTTT
D: TRBD2; V: TRBV9; size: .; J: TRBJ2-1; CDR3: CASSVRVAGGHNEQFF; DNA: TGTGCCAGCAGCGTGAGGGTAGCGGGGGGCCACAATGAGCAGTTCTTC
D: TRBD1; V: TRBV2; size: .; J: TRBJ1-6; CDR3: CASSETGLGSPLHF; DNA: TGTGCCAGCAGTGAGACAGGGCTTGGTTCACCCCTCCACTTT
D: .; V: TRBV12-3/TRBV12-4; size: .; J: TRBJ1-1; CDR3: CASRQVMNTEAFF; DNA: TGTGCCAGCAGGCAGGTAATGAACACTGAAGCTTTCTTT
D: .; V: TRBV4-1; size: .; J: TRBJ2-5; CDR3: CASSQAPGRDKETQYF; DNA: TGCGCCAGCAGCCAAGCCCCCGGCAGGGACAAAGAGACCCAGTACTTC
D: TRBD2; V: TRBV7-2; size: many; J: TRBJ2-7; CDR3: CASSLIAAGGSYEQYF; DNA: TGTGCCAGCAGCTTAATTGCGGCGGGGGGCTCCTACGAGCAGTACTTC
D: .; V: TRBV15; size: .; J: TRBJ2-2; CDR3: CATSRGSMRAASNTGELFF; DNA: TGTGCCACCAGCAGAGGGTCTATGAGGGCGGCCTCGAACACCGGGGAGCTGTTTTTT
D: .; V: TRBV3-1/TRBV3-2; size: .; J: TRBJ2-5; CDR3: CASSQVNPGQETQYF; DNA: TGTGCCAGCAGCCAAGTGAATCCAGGGCAAGAGACCCAGTACTTC
D: .; V: TRBV5-6; size: .; J: TRBJ1-1; CDR3: CASSLAGTMNTEAFF; DNA: TGTGCCAGCAGCTTGGCCGGGACCATGAACACTGAAGCTTTCTTT
D: .; V: TRBV6-5; size: .; J: TRBJ2-5; CDR3: CASEVSRETQYF; DNA: TGTGCCAGCGAGGTATCACGGGAGACCCAGTACTTC
D: .; V: TRBV30; size: .; J: TRBJ2-7; CDR3: CAWSLDRVHEQYF; DNA: TGTGCCTGGAGCCTGGACAGAGTGCACGAGCAGTACTTC
D: TRBD1; V: TRBV11-3; size: .; J: TRBJ2-7; CDR3: CASSKGQGAYEQYF; DNA: TGTGCCAGCAGCAAGGGACAGGGGGCCTACGAGCAGTACTTC
D: TRBD1; V: TRBV5-1; size: .; J: TRBJ1-1; CDR3: CASSFKGAGRTEAFF; DNA: TGCGCCAGCAGCTTCAAGGGGGCAGGGCGTACTGAAGCTTTCTTT
D: .; V: TRBV6-5; size: .; J: TRBJ1-2; CDR3: CASSYVDSPYGYTF; DNA: TGTGCCAGCAGTTACGTGGACAGCCCCTATGGCTACACCTTC
D: .; V: TRBV6-4; size: .; J: TRBJ2-1; CDR3: CASSGELRGEQFF; DNA: TGTGCCAGCAGTGGGGAACTCCGGGGTGAGCAGTTCTTC
D: .; V: TRBV2; size: .; J: TRBJ2-1; CDR3: CAGKGYNEQFF; DNA: TGTGCCGGCAAGGGCTACAATGAGCAGTTCTTC
D: .; V: TRBV30; size: once; J: TRBJ1-3; CDR3: CAWSRTAEDTGNTIYF; DNA: TGTGCCTGGAGCCGGACAGCCGAAGATACTGGAAACACCATATATTTT
D: .; V: TRBV24-1; size: .; J: TRBJ1-2; CDR3: CATSVDRVNGYTF; DNA: TGTGCCACCAGTGTGGACAGAGTGAATGGCTACACCTTC